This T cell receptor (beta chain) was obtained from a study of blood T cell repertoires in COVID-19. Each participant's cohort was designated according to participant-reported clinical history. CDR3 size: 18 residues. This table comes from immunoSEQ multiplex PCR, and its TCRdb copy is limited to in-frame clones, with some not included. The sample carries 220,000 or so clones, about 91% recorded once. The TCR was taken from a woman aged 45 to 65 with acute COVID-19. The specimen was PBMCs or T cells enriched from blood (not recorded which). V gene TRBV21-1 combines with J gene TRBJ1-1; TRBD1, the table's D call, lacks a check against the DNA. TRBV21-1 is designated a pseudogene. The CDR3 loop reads CASRTGGGGRPMNTEAFF. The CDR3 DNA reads TGTGCCAGCAGGACAGGGGGCGGGGGCAGGCCGATGAACACTGAAGCTTTCTTT.